Shown below are 28 T cell receptor beta chains from a single sample sequenced in a study of cytomegalovirus exposure and HLA in healthy donors. The primer mix had 60 Vbeta and 13 Jbeta primers. The data were produced by immunoSEQ multiplex PCR, yet TCRdb's version contains in-frame clones alone and is incomplete. The profile covers 180,000 or so clones, with under 85% appearing a single time and around 3.1% taken by the ten largest. Source material: PBMCs. All receptors derive from a female donor in good health and CMV-seronegative.

This chain uses TRBV7-2 with TRBJ1-5, with TRBD1 matching 10 bases. This CDR3 is 14 amino acids long. The trim removed 5 bases at V and 6 bases at J, leaving 4 bases unmatched. From germline, CDR1 is SGHTA and CDR2 FQGNSA. The CDR3 region is CASSQRDRGQPQHF. DNA of the CDR3: TGTGCCAGCAGCCAAAGGGACAGGGGTCAGCCCCAGCATTTT.

The chain employs TRBV11-2 and TRBJ2-2, with D possibly matching TRBD2 (6 bases). The CDR3 is 15 amino acids. V lost 2 bases to trimming and J lost 6 bases, with 13 bases between them. CDR1 is SGHAT and CDR2 is FQNNGV in the germline V gene. The CDR3 DNA reads as TGTGCCAGCAGCTTATCGGGAGAGGAATCCGGGGAGCTGTTTTTT. This translates into CASSLSGEESGELFF.

This chain connects TRBV21-1 to TRBJ2-5; the table assigns TRBD1, which was not confirmed against the DNA. TRBV21-1 is a pseudogene locus. This CDR3 region has 15 residues. CDR3 sequence: CASSKSQGALETQYF. The CDR3 coding sequence is TGTGCCAGCAGCAAATCGCAGGGGGCGTTGGAGACCCAGTACTTC.

The J gene is TRBJ1-1, the V gene TRBV19, with 8 bases fitting TRBD1. Trimming removed 5 bases from V and 4 bases from J; junction bases left unmatched: 6. CDR1 is LNHDA, CDR2 SQIVND, per germline (reference sequence). CDR3 length equals 14 residues. The chain's CDR3 is CASSSGGAGTEAFF. DNA of the CDR3: TGTGCCAGTAGTTCAGGGGGCGCGGGCACTGAAGCTTTCTTT.

The chain joins TRBV4-3 to TRBJ2-5; 7 bases map to TRBD1. CDR1 and CDR2 from the germline V gene are LGHNA and YSLEER. CDR3 length: 15 amino acids. J was trimmed by 4 bases and V by 2 bases; bases with no gene match: 7. The CDR3 reads CASSQLGRQGETQYF. The DNA of the CDR3 is TGCGCCAGCAGCCAACTAGGTCGACAGGGAGAGACCCAGTACTTC.

A note on this clone: At one boundary the junction diverges from the germline segment, which might be a read error. This chain links TRBV7-9 with TRBJ1-4; D might be TRBD1 (5 bases). This CDR3 has 12 amino acids. Germline V CDR1 and CDR2: SEHNR, FQNEAQ (reference sequence). CDR3 DNA: TGTTCCAGCAGCCGGGCGGGGGACCCACTGTTTTTT. Protein: CSSSRAGDPLFF.

This chain uses TRBV5-1 with TRBJ1-1, with 8 positions matching TRBD1. V lost 4 bases, J lost 5 bases, and 7 bases stayed unmatched. Germline V gives CDR1 SGHRS, CDR2 YFSETQ. The CDR3 is 14 residues long. CDR3 nucleotide sequence: TGCGCCAGCAGCGTGCAGGGGGCTGGGACTGAAGCTTTCTTT. Encoded protein: CASSVQGAGTEAFF.

DNA of the CDR3: TGCGCCAGCAGCCTGGACAGGGGGCAGGACACTGAAGCTTTCTTT. Amino acids: CASSLDRGQDTEAFF. The V call is TRBV5-1, the J call TRBJ1-1, with TRBD1 matching over 11 bases. V gave up 4 bases and J gave up 3 bases; unmatched junction bases: 5. Germline V lookup: CDR1 SGHRS, CDR2 YFSETQ. CDR3 length: 15 residues.

The chain has TRBV6-1 and TRBJ2-5, with D perhaps matching TRBD2 (5 bases). The DNA end lines up better with TRBJ2-7; the J call may be wrong. This CDR3 contains 15 residues. The germline V gene encodes CDR1 MNHNS and CDR2 SASEGT. CDR3 DNA: TGTGCCAGCAGTGCCCCGGGTCTGGGAGCCCACGAGCAGTACTTC. Its protein is CASSAPGLGAHEQYF.

This clone was counted between two and nine times. The chain couples TRBV27 to TRBJ2-1; 9 nucleotides line up with TRBD1. CDR3 length equals 14 residues. Losses at the gene ends were 6 bases for V and 8 bases for J; bases not matched to a gene: 8. From germline, CDR1 is MNHEY and CDR2 SMNVEV (reference sequence). CDR3 sequence: CASSRWTGDYEQFF. CDR3 DNA: TGTGCCAGCAGCCGATGGACAGGGGATTATGAGCAGTTCTTC.

The chain employs TRBV9 and TRBJ2-3; D call uncertain. CDR1 is SGDLS, CDR2 YYNGEE, per germline. V was pared by 2 bases and J by 6 bases, with 13 bases between. The CDR3 extends over 14 amino acids. In DNA, the CDR3 is TGTGCCAGCAGCGTGTCCCAGGTTGGGGATACGCAGTATTTT. This gives the protein CASSVSQVGDTQYF.

This clone was seen a single time. This chain joins TRBV29-1 and TRBJ2-3; 9 nucleotides agree with TRBD2. The CDR3 loop spans 15 amino acids. Germline V lookup: CDR1 SQVTM, CDR2 ANQGSEA. Unmatched junction bases numbered 12, after V lost 8 bases and J lost 3 bases. The CDR3 loop is CSHRVAGEATDTQYF. The CDR3 bases are TGCAGCCATCGGGTAGCGGGAGAGGCAACAGATACGCAGTATTTT.

This clone was seen a few times. This chain uses TRBV4-1 with TRBJ1-2; D is unclear. Germline assignment: CDR1 MGHRA and CDR2 YSYEKL. The CDR3 covers 16 residues. V lost 0 bases, J lost 4 bases, and 15 bases lay in between. CDR3 DNA: TGCGCCAGCAGCCAAGATCCCCCCCCTTCCTCCTATGGCTACACCTTC. Translating it yields CASSQDPPPSSYGYTF.

The chain recombines TRBV11-2 with TRBJ2-7; the match to TRBD1 covers 11 bases. The CDR3 contains 16 residues. Germline V CDR1 and CDR2: SGHAT, FQNNGV. J gave up 6 bases and V 6 bases, and 13 bases lay outside the gene matches. The CDR3 loop is CASRSRIGTGGGEQYF. The CDR3, as DNA: TGTGCCAGCAGATCCAGGATTGGGACAGGGGGAGGCGAGCAGTACTTC.

This chain links TRBV18 with TRBJ2-1; 9 bases align to TRBD2. Germline CDR1 and CDR2: KGHSH and LQKENI. This CDR3 is 14 amino acids long. Trimming at V came to 4 bases and at J to 5 bases, leaving 3 bases not matched to a gene. The CDR3 DNA is TGTGCCAGCTCACTCCGGACTAGCGACAATGAGCAGTTCTTC. Translated, it gives CASSLRTSDNEQFF.

The CDR3 sequence: CASSLGGTSGPEQYF. In nucleotides, the CDR3 is TGTGCCAGCAGCTTAGGTGGGACTAGCGGTCCCGAGCAGTACTTC. The rearrangement links TRBV13 to TRBJ2-7, with TRBD2 identical over 11 bases. After removal of 0 bases from V and 6 bases from J, the junction contained 4 bases not matched to a gene. The V gene's germline CDR1 is PRHDT and CDR2 FYEKMQ (reference sequence). CDR3 length equals 15 residues.

This clone was counted once. The chain recombines TRBV4-3 with TRBJ1-2, with 7 bases matching TRBD1. This CDR3 comprises 15 residues. V was clipped by 4 bases and J by 4 bases; unmatched bases: 9. Germline assignment: CDR1 LGHNA and CDR2 YSLEER. The CDR3 region is CASSRGQSTRYGYTF. The CDR3 bases are TGCGCCAGCAGCCGGGGACAGTCTACCCGCTATGGCTACACCTTC.

This clone is a singleton in its sample. The rearrangement joins TRBV5-1 to TRBJ1-4, with 11 bases fitting TRBD1. The CDR3 is 18 amino acids. Germline CDR1 reads SGHRS; CDR2 reads YFSETQ. V trimming: 2 bases; J trimming: 0 bases; junction bases outside the gene matches: 6. The CDR3 is CASSFFPGQGATNEKLFF. CDR3 bases: TGCGCCAGCAGCTTTTTCCCGGGACAGGGGGCAACTAATGAAAAACTGTTTTTT. The full variable domain, completed using reference TRBV5-1 and TRBJ1-4, is KAGVTQTPRYLIKTRGQQVTLSCSPISGHRSVSWYQQTPGQGLQFLFEYFSETQRNKGNFPGRFSGRQFSNSRSEMNVSTLELGDSALYLCASSFFPGQGATNEKLFFGSGTQLSVL.

This clone was seen only once. This chain connects TRBV18 to TRBJ1-2; 7 bases fit TRBD1. Unmatched junction bases numbered 7, after V lost 4 bases and J lost 2 bases. CDR1 is KGHSH, CDR2 LQKENI, per germline. The CDR3 is 15 residues long. The CDR3 loop is CASSLRDSLNYGYTF. The CDR3 DNA reads as TGTGCCAGCTCACTGAGGGACAGCCTCAACTATGGCTACACCTTC.

V is TRBV2 and J is TRBJ1-5; weak D call: TRBD1 (5 bases). V gave up 0 bases and J gave up 6 bases, with 12 bases separating them. Germline lookup yields CDR1 SNHLY and CDR2 FYNNEI. This CDR3 has 15 amino acids. The DNA for the CDR3 is TGTGCCAGCAGTGAAGCAATTACCGGGGGTCAGCCCCAGCATTTT. It specifies CASSEAITGGQPQHF.

The chain is built from TRBV11-2 and TRBJ2-3, with D tentatively TRBD1 (6 bases). Trimming took 2 bases from V and 1 from J, leaving 16 bases between them. This CDR3 comprises 17 residues. The germline V gene has CDR1 SGHAT and CDR2 FQNNGV. CDR3 residues: CASSLRGGGGGTDTQYF. Written as DNA, the CDR3 is TGTGCCAGCAGCTTAAGAGGGGGTGGGGGCGGCACAGATACGCAGTATTTT. The variable domain in full, with the rest retrieved from reference TRBV11-2 and TRBJ2-3, is EAGVAQSPRYKIIEKRQSVAFWCNPISGHATLYWYQQILGQGPKLLIQFQNNGVVDDSQLPKDRFSAERLKGVDSTLKIQPAKLEDSAVYLCASSLRGGGGGTDTQYFGPGTRLTVL.

This rearrangement joins TRBV7-3 to TRBJ1-1; D not certain. CDR3 size: 14 residues. Germline V gene sequence: CDR1 SGHTA, CDR2 FQGTGA. Trimming took off 1 base at V and 1 base at J, with 7 bases between the two ends. The CDR3 is CASSLRSGNTEAFF. The CDR3 nucleotides are TGTGCCAGCAGCTTAAGATCAGGGAACACTGAAGCTTTCTTT.

The V call is TRBV19, the J call TRBJ2-7, with TRBD2 matching over 7 bases. The CDR3 is 14 residues long. CDR1 is LNHDA, CDR2 SQIVND, per germline (reference sequence). Trimming at V came to 5 bases and at J to 3 bases, leaving 7 bases not matched to a gene. The CDR3 nucleotides read TGTGCCAGTAGTTCAGGCGGGGGTGGCTACGAGCAGTACTTC. This translates into CASSSGGGGYEQYF.

V and J are TRBV30 and TRBJ2-1, with 8 nucleotides matching TRBD2. This CDR3 has 13 residues. Trimming took 5 bases from V and 2 from J; bases not matched to a gene: 2. The germline V gene encodes CDR1 GTSNPN and CDR2 SVGIG (reference sequence). The CDR3 DNA reads TGTGCCTGGCAGCGGGGGACCTACAATGAGCAGTTCTTC. Translated, it gives CAWQRGTYNEQFF.

This chain joins TRBV7-8 and TRBJ2-5; no firm D call. The CDR3 is made up of 13 amino acids. Per germline, CDR1 SGHVS and CDR2 FQNEAQ. V shed 5 bases and J shed 5 bases, with 12 bases lying between them. CDR3 DNA: TGTGCCAGCAGCCCCAACTACCGGGAGACCCAGTACTTC. Protein: CASSPNYRETQYF. The whole variable domain, filled in from reference TRBV7-8 and TRBJ2-5, reads GAGVSQSPRYKVAKRGQDVALRCDPISGHVSLFWYQQALGQGPEFLTYFQNEAQLDKSGLPSDRFFAERPEGSVSTLKIQRTQQEDSAVYLCASSPNYRETQYFGPGTRLLVL.

The chain has TRBV4-1 and TRBJ2-7; 8 positions match TRBD1. The junction had 10 bases not matched to a gene; V was cut back by 6 bases and J by 6 bases. Germline CDR1 MGHRA, CDR2 YSYEKL. The CDR3 length is 14 residues. The CDR3 sequence is CASSDLGQGLEQYF. CDR3 sequence (DNA): TGCGCCAGCAGTGATCTAGGACAGGGCCTCGAGCAGTACTTC.

This chain links TRBV9 with TRBJ2-7, with D perhaps matching TRBD1 (6 bases). Deletions cut 1 base from V and 0 bases from J, with 8 bases between. This CDR3 spans 14 amino acids. Germline-derived CDR1 and CDR2 are SGDLS and YYNGEE. CDR3 region: CASSVRTDSYEQYF. The DNA of the CDR3 is TGTGCCAGCAGCGTAAGGACAGACTCCTACGAGCAGTACTTC.

The chain links TRBV6-1 to TRBJ2-3; the D is unclear. The germline V and J ends were trimmed by 7 bases and 0 bases, with 5 bases remaining between them. Germline CDR1 is MNHNS and CDR2 is SASEGT. The CDR3 has 12 residues. In nucleotides, the CDR3 is TGTGCCAGCATGGCAAGCACAGATACGCAGTATTTT. Translated: CASMASTDTQYF.